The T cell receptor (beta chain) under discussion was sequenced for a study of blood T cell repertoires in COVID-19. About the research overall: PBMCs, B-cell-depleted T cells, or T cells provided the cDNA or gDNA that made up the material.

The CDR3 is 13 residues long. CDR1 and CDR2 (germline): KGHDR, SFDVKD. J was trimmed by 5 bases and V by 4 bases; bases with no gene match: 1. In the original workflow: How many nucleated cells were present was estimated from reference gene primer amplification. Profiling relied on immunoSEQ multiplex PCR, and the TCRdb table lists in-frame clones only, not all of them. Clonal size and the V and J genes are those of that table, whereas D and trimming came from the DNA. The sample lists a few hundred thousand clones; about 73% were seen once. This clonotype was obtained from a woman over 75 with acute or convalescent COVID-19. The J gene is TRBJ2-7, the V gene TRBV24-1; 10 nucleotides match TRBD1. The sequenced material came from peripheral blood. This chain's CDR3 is CATSETGGHEQYF. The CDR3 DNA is TGTGCCACCAGTGAGACAGGGGGCCACGAGCAGTACTTC.